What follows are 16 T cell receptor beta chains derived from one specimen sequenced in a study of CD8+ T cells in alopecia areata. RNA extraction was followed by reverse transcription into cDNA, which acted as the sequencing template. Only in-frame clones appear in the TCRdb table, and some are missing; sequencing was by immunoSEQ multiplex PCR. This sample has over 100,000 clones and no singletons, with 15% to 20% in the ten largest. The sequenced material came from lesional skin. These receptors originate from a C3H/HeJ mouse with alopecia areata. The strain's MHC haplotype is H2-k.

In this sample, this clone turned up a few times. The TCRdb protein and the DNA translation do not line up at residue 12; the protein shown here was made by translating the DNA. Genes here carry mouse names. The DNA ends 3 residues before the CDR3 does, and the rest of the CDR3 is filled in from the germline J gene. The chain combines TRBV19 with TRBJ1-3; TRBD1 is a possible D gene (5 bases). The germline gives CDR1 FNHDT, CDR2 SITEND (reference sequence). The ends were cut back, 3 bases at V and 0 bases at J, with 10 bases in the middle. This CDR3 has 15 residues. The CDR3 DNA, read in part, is TGTGCCAGCAGTACCCGCAGGGTTTCTGGAAATACG. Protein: CASSTRRVSGNT. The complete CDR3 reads CASSTRRVSGNTLYF.

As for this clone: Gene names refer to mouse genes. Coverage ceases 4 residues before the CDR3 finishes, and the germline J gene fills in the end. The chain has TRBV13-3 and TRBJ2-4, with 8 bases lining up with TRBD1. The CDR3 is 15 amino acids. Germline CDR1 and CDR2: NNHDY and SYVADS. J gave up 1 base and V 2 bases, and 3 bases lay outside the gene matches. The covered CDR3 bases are TGTGCCAGCAGTGACAGGGGGCACGGTCAAAAC. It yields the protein CASSDRGHGQN. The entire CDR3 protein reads CASSDRGHGQNTLYF.

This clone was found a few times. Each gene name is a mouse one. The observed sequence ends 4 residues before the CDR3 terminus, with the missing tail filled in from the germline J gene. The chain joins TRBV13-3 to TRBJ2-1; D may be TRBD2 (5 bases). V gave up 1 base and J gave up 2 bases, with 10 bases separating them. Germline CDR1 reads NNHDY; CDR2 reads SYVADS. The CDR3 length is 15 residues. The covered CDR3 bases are TGTGCCAGCAGTGATCCGGACTCCCACTATGCT. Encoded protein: CASSDPDSHYA. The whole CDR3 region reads CASSDPDSHYAEQFF.

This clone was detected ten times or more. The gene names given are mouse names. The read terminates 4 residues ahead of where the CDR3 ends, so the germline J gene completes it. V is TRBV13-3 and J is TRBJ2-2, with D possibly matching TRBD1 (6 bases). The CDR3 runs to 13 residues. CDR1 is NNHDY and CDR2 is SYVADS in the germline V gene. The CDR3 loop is CASRQGKGGQLYF. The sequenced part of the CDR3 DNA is TGTGCCAGCAGACAGGGAAAAGGCGGG.

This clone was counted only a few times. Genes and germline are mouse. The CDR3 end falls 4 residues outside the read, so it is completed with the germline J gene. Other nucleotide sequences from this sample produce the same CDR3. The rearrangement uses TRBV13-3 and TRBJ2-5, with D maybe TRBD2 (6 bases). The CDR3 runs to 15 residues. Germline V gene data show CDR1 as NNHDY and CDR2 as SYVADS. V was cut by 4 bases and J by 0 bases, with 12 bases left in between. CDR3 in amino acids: CASSLLGGNQDTQYF. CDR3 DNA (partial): TGTGCCAGCAGTTTGCTTGGGGGTAACCAAGAC.

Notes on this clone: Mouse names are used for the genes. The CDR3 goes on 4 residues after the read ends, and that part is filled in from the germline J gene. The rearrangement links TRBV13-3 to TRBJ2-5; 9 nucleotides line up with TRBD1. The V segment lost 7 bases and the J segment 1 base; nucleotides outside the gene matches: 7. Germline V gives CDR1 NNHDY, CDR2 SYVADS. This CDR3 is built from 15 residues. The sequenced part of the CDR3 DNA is TGTGCCAGCGGGGGACAGGGAAGGGACCAAGAC. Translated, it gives CASGGQGRDQD. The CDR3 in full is CASGGQGRDQDTQYF. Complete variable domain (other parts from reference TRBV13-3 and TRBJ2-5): EAAVTQSPRSKVAVTGGKVTLSCHQTNNHDYMYWYRQDTGHGLRLIHYSYVADSTEKGDIPDGYKASRPSQENFSLILELASLSQTAVYFCASGGQGRDQDTQYFGPGTRLLVL.

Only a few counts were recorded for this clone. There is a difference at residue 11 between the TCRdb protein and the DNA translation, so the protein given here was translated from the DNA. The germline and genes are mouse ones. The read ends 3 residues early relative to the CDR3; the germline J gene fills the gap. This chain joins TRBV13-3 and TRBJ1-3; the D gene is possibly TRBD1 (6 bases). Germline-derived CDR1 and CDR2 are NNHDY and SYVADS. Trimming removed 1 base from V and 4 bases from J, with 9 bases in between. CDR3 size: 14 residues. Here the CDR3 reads CASSDFQGGNTLYF. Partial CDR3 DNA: TGTGCCAGCAGTGATTTCCAGGGGGGAAATACG.

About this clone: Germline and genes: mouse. The CDR3 reads CASSRGGDGYAEQFF. CDR3 DNA (partial): TGTGCCAGCAGCCGGGGGGGCGACGGGTATGCT. The rearrangement uses TRBV13-3 and TRBJ2-1; 8 bases are a match to TRBD2. The sequence runs out 4 residues before the end of the CDR3; the remainder is reconstructed from the germline J gene. Germline CDR1 is NNHDY and CDR2 is SYVADS. The CDR3 is 15 amino acids. J was trimmed by 4 bases and V by 5 bases; bases with no gene match: 8.

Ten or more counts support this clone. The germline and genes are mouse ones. The CDR3 DNA, read in part, is TGTGCCAGCAGTGATTCCTGGGGGGCAGAA. This encodes CASSDSWGAE. The CDR3 reads in full as CASSDSWGAETLYF. The genes are TRBV13-3 and TRBJ2-3; 7 bases line up with TRBD2. The DNA ends 4 residues before the CDR3 does, and the rest of the CDR3 is filled in from the germline J gene. Germline V CDR1 and CDR2: NNHDY, SYVADS. J gave up 3 bases and V 1 base, and 2 bases lay outside the gene matches. The CDR3 totals 14 residues.

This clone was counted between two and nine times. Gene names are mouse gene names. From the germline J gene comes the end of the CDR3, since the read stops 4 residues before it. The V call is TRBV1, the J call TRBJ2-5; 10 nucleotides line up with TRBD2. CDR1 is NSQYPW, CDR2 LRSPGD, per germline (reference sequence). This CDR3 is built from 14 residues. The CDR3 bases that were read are TGCACCTGCAGTGACTGGGGGGGGAAAGAC. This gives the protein CTCSDWGGKD. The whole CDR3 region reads CTCSDWGGKDTQYF.

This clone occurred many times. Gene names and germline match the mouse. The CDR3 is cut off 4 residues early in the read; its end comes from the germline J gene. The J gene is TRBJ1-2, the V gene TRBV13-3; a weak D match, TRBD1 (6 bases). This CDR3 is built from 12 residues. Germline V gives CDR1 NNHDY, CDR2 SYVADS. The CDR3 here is CASSEGTSDYTF. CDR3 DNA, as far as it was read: TGTGCCAGCAGTGAAGGGACAAGC.

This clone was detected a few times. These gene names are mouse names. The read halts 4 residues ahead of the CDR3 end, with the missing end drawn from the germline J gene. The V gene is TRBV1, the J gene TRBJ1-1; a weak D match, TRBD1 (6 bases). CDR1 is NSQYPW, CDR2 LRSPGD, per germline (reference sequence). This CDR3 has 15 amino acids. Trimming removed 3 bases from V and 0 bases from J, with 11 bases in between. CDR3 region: CTCSATQGTNTEVFF. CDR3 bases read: TGCACCTGCAGTGCTACCCAGGGGACAAACACA.

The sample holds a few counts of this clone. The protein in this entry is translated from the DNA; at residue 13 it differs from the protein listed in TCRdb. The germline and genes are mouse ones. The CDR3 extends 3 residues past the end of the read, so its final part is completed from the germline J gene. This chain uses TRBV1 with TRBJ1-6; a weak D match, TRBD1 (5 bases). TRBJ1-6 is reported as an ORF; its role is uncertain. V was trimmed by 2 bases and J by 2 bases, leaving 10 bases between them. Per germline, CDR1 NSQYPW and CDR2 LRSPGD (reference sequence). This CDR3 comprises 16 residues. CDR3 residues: CTCSARSGPYNSPLYF. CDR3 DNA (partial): TGCACCTGCAGTGCAAGGTCAGGGCCCTATAATTCGCCC.

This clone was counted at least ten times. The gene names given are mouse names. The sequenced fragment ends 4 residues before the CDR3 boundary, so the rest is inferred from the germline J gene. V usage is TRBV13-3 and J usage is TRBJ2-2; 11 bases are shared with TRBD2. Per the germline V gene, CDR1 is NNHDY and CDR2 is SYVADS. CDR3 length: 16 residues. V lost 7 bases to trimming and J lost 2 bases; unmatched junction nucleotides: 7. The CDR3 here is CASLNWGGANTGQLYF. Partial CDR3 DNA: TGTGCCAGCCTCAACTGGGGGGGCGCGAACACCGGG.

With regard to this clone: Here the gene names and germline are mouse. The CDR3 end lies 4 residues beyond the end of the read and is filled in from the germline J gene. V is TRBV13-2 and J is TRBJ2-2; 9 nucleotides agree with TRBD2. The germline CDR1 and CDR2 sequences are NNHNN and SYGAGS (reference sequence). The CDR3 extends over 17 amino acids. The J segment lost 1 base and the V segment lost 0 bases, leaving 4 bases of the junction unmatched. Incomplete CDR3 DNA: TGTGCCAGCGGTGATGCTCCCTGGGGGGGAAACACCGGG. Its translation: CASGDAPWGGNTG. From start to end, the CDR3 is CASGDAPWGGNTGQLYF.

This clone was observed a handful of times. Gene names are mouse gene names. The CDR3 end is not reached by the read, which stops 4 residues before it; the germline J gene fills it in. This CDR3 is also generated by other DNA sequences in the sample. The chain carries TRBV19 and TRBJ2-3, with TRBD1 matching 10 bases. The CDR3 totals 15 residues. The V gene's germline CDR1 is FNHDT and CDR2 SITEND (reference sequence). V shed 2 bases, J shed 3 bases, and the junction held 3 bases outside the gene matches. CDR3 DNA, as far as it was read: TGTGCCAGCAGTATCCTGGGACAGGGGGCAGAA. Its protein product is CASSILGQGAE. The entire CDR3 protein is CASSILGQGAETLYF. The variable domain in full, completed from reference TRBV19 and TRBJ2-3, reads GGIITQTPKFLIGQEGQKLTLKCQQNFNHDTMYWYRQDSGKGLRLIYYSITENDLQKGDLSEGYDASREKKSSFSLTVTSAQKNEMAVFLCASSILGQGAETLYFGSGTRLTVL.